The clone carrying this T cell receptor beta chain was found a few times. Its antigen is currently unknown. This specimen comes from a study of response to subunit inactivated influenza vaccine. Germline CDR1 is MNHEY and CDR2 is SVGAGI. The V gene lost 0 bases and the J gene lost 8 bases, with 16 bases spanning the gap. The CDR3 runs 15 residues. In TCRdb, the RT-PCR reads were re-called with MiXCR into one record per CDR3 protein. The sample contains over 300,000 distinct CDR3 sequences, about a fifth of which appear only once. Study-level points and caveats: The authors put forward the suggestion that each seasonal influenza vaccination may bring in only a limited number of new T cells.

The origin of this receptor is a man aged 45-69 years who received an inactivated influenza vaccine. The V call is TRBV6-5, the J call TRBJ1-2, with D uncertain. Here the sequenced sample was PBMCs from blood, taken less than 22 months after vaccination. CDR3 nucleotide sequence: TGTGCCAGCAGTTACTCGACGGTGACTATCGAGGGCTACACCTTC. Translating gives CASSYSTVTIEGYTF.